A selection of T cell receptor beta chains follows, all from one sample in a study of long-term antiretroviral therapy in people with HIV. TCRdb keeps only in-frame clones here, not all; method: immunoSEQ multiplex PCR. The repertoire consists of about 11,000 clones, with under 90% occurring once and the leading ten covering 20%. Specimen: unsorted PBMCs, collected more than 7 years after starting antiretroviral therapy. Every receptor here comes from a man aged 45-65 years with HIV. The CDR3 runs from the conserved cysteine through the conserved F or W. D genes are given only for firm matches. Only some rows state a clone size, as once, few, many or a class for expanded clones.

clone size,J gene,D gene,V gene,CDR3 DNA,CDR3 protein
.,TRBJ2-7,TRBD1,TRBV6-5,TGTGCCAGCAGTCAAGGACAGGGATACGAGCAGTACTTC,CASSQGQGYEQYF
once,TRBJ1-4,.,TRBV6-1,TGTGCCAGCAGGGTCGACATTAATGAAAAACTGTTTTTT,CASRVDINEKLFF
once,TRBJ2-2,.,TRBV9,TGTGCCAGCAGCGTAGAACAGGGTGCGTCCGGGGAGCTGTTTTTT,CASSVEQGASGELFF
.,TRBJ2-1,.,TRBV7-9,TGTGCCAGCAGCCCCCGGGACCAAGGTGAGCAGTTCTTC,CASSPRDQGEQFF
once,TRBJ1-6,.,TRBV2,TGTGCCAGCAGTCTGACCGAGGGCTCCTATAATTCACCCCTCCACTTT,CASSLTEGSYNSPLHF
once,TRBJ1-6,.,TRBV6-1,TGTGCCAGCAGTGAACTAGGGAGTTTTTCACCCCTCCACTTT,CASSELGSFSPLHF
.,TRBJ2-7,TRBD1,TRBV4-1,TGCGCCAGCAGCCAAGGGGGACAGGTGGAAGAGCAGTACTTC,CASSQGGQVEEQYF
.,TRBJ2-5,.,TRBV9,TGTGCCAGCAGCGCCCAACTCGGGGGGCAGGAGACCCAGTACTTC,CASSAQLGGQETQYF
.,TRBJ2-2,TRBD1,TRBV10-2,TGCGCCAGCAGTGAATGGACAGGGGCCACCGGGGAGCTGTTTTTT,CASSEWTGATGELFF
.,TRBJ1-1,.,TRBV19,TGTGCCAGTAGTATAGGTGAGATCAACACTGAAGCTTTCTTT,CASSIGEINTEAFF
.,TRBJ2-2,.,TRBV6-1,TGTGCCAGCAGTGTGGACTCCCTCGCGAACACCGGGGAGCTGTTTTTT,CASSVDSLANTGELFF
.,TRBJ2-7,TRBD2,TRBV4-2,TGTGCCAGCAGCCAAGGCGATAGCGGGGGGAGTTACGAGCAGTACTTC,CASSQGDSGGSYEQYF
few,TRBJ1-1,TRBD1,TRBV7-9,TGTGCCGGAGAACAGGGGGGGAACACTGAAGCTTTCTTT,CAGEQGGNTEAFF
.,TRBJ1-5,.,TRBV4-1,TGCGCCAGCAGCCAAGGACAGCCTGATAGCAATCAGCCCCAGCATTTT,CASSQGQPDSNQPQHF
few,TRBJ2-3,.,TRBV10-1,TGCGCCAGCAGTGAATTGAGCGGGTTCACAGATACGCAGTATTTT,CASSELSGFTDTQYF
.,TRBJ1-1,TRBD1,TRBV27,TGTGCCAGCAGTTTAAGGACAGGACTGAACACTGAAGCTTTCTTT,CASSLRTGLNTEAFF
.,TRBJ2-7,.,TRBV19,TGTGCCAGTAGGGCGGCAGGGAGCTCCTACGAGCAGTACTTC,CASRAAGSSYEQYF
.,TRBJ2-7,TRBD1,TRBV14,TGTGCCAGCAGCCTGACAGGGTATCGGGGCGAGCAGTACTTC,CASSLTGYRGEQYF
once,TRBJ2-7,TRBD2,TRBV5-6,TGTGCCAGCAGCTTGCCAACGGGGGGGGACAACGGTGCCGAGCAGTACTTC,CASSLPTGGDNGAEQYF
.,TRBJ1-5,TRBD1,TRBV30,TGTGCCTGGAGTGCGGGACAGGGTGGACAGCCCCAGCATTTT,CAWSAGQGGQPQHF
.,TRBJ1-2,TRBD1,TRBV6-1,TGTGCCAGCAGTGAAGAAGCAGGGGGCGTAGGCTACACCTTC,CASSEEAGGVGYTF
.,TRBJ2-7,.,TRBV10-2,TGCGCCAGCAGTGAGACACAGTTCTACGAGCAGTACTTC,CASSETQFYEQYF
few,TRBJ1-5,.,TRBV7-9,TGTGCCAGCAGCTTAGACGGCAGAAATCAGCCCCAGCATTTT,CASSLDGRNQPQHF
.,TRBJ1-2,.,TRBV6-6,TGTGCCAGCAGTTACGACGAGGGGATACAAGGCTACACCTTC,CASSYDEGIQGYTF
once,TRBJ2-2,TRBD2,TRBV9,TGTGCCAGCAGCGTAAGGGAGGGTATCGGGGAGCTGTTTTTT,CASSVREGIGELFF
.,TRBJ1-4,TRBD1,TRBV7-9,TGTGCCAGCAGCTTCCAGGGGGCGGCTAATGAAAAACTGTTTTTT,CASSFQGAANEKLFF
.,TRBJ2-3,TRBD1,TRBV7-8,TGTGCCAGCAGCTTACGCAGGGGGCTAGATACGCAGTATTTT,CASSLRRGLDTQYF
.,TRBJ1-2,.,TRBV6-5,TGTGCCAGCAGTTACTTGGGGGGGGCGGGTGGCTACACCTTC,CASSYLGGAGGYTF
.,TRBJ2-5,.,TRBV5-1,TGCGCCAGCAGCTTGGTGGGGCAAGAGACCCAGTACTTC,CASSLVGQETQYF
.,TRBJ2-2,.,TRBV6-5,TGTGCCAGCAGTTACGGGGGGAACACCGGGGAGCTGTTTTTT,CASSYGGNTGELFF
.,TRBJ2-7,.,TRBV2,TGTGCCAGCGGGGGAAATTCCTACGAGCAGTACTTC,CASGGNSYEQYF
.,TRBJ1-2,.,TRBV4-1,TGCGCCAGCAGCCAAGAGGGCTCTAACTATGGCTACACCTTC,CASSQEGSNYGYTF
.,TRBJ1-2,.,TRBV7-8,TGTGCCAGCAGCTTTAAGAGGGCTTCTAACTATGGCTACACCTTC,CASSFKRASNYGYTF
.,TRBJ1-1,.,TRBV13,TGTGCCAGCAGCTTAGGTGGACTGGGGCAGTTCACTGAAGCTTTCTTT,CASSLGGLGQFTEAFF
.,TRBJ2-2,.,TRBV6-1,TGTGCCAGCAGGGCGACAGACACCGGGGAGCTGTTTTTT,CASRATDTGELFF
once,TRBJ2-7,.,TRBV19,TGTGCCAGTTCTGGGGGACTCTACGAGCAGTACTTC,CASSGGLYEQYF
.,TRBJ2-7,TRBD2,TRBV27,TGTGCCAGCGCCGCGGGGGGCAAGGGCGAGCAGTACTTC,CASAAGGKGEQYF
.,TRBJ2-7,.,TRBV7-9,TGTGCCAGCAGCTCCCCGACTGGAGCCTACGAGCAGTACTTC,CASSSPTGAYEQYF
once,TRBJ1-5,.,TRBV7-6,TGTGCCAGCAGCTTAACACCGGCCAGGGAAAGGTTGTATAGCAATCAGCCCCAGCATTTT,CASSLTPARERLYSNQPQHF
.,TRBJ2-7,TRBD2,TRBV5-1,TGCGCCAGCAGCCCCGAGCACTCTAGCGGGGGGTACATCGAGCAGTACTTC,CASSPEHSSGGYIEQYF
.,TRBJ1-5,TRBD1,TRBV7-8,TGTGCCAGCAGCTGGACAGGGGCACCCAATCAGCCCCAGCATTTT,CASSWTGAPNQPQHF
few,TRBJ1-5,.,TRBV6-1,TGTGCCAGCAGTGAAGGGATGAGCAATCAGCCCCAGCATTTT,CASSEGMSNQPQHF
.,TRBJ2-1,TRBD1,TRBV10-2,TGCGCCAGCGGGGACAGTTTCTCCTACAATGAGCAGTTCTTC,CASGDSFSYNEQFF
.,TRBJ1-2,.,TRBV11-2,TGTGCCAGCAGCTTTAGAGGGTTGCTCGGCTACACCTTC,CASSFRGLLGYTF
.,TRBJ2-1,.,TRBV6-6,TGTGCCAGCAACTCGAGGGGCCCCTACAATGAGCAGTTCTTC,CASNSRGPYNEQFF
.,TRBJ2-7,.,TRBV6-6,TGTGCCAGCAGCTACGAGCAGTACTTC,CASSYEQYF
.,TRBJ1-2,.,TRBV2,TGTGCCAGCAGGACGGCCTTTAAAGAGGGTGGCTACACCTTC,CASRTAFKEGGYTF
.,TRBJ2-3,TRBD1,TRBV6-6,TGTGCCAGCAGTTTTCTGGGACAGGCGACAGATACGCAGTATTTT,CASSFLGQATDTQYF
.,TRBJ1-2,TRBD1,TRBV4-1,TGCGCCAGCAGCCAGGCAGGGGGCACTAACTATGGCTACACCTTC,CASSQAGGTNYGYTF
.,TRBJ1-1,TRBD1,TRBV5-8,TGTGCCAGCAGCTACGGGACAGGCTCGAACACTGAAGCTTTCTTT,CASSYGTGSNTEAFF
.,TRBJ2-3,TRBD2,TRBV27,TGTGCCAGCAGTCTAGCGGGGATCAGCACAGATACGCAGTATTTT,CASSLAGISTDTQYF
.,TRBJ2-7,.,TRBV18,TGTGCCAGCTCACCATCTAGCGTCCCCTACGAGCAGTACTTC,CASSPSSVPYEQYF
.,TRBJ2-5,.,TRBV19,TGTGCCAGTAGTATAGATAGCAGCTGGATACGGACCCAGTACTTC,CASSIDSSWIRTQYF
.,TRBJ1-2,.,TRBV5-8,TGTGCCAGCAGCAGTAGGTTAGGAGGGATCGATGGCTACACCTTC,CASSSRLGGIDGYTF
.,TRBJ1-6,TRBD1,TRBV4-2,TGTGCCAGCAGCCAAGATAGGGCAGGGGGCTCCTTCTATAATTCACCCCTCCACTTT,CASSQDRAGGSFYNSPLHF